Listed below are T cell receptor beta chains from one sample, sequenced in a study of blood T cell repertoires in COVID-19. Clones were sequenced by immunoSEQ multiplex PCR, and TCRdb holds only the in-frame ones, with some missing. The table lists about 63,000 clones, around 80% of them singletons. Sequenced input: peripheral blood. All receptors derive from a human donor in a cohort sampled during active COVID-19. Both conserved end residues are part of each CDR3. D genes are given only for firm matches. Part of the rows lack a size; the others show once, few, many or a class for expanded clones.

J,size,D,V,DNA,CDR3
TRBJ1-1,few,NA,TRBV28,TGTGCCACCGCCGGGGGGCACACTGAAGCTTTCTTT,CATAGGHTEAFF
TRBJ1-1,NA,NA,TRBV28,TGTGCCAGCAAGGCCCTGGGGAGAGCTTTCTTT,CASKALGRAFF
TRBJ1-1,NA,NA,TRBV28,TGTGCCAGCAGCCGACCCGGGACACTAAACACTGAAGCTTTCTTT,CASSRPGTLNTEAFF
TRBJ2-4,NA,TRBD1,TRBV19,TGTGCCAGTAGTATAGATCATCGTCGGACAGGGGTTAGCATTCAGTACTTC,CASSIDHRRTGVSIQYF
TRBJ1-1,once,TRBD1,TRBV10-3,TGTGCCATCAGTGCCGGGACAGGGGGCTCGACTGAAGCTTTCTTT,CAISAGTGGSTEAFF
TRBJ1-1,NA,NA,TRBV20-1,TGCAGTGCTAGCAGGGCCGATGCGGCTTTCTTT,CSASRADAAFF
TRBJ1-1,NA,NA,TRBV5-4,TGTGCCAGCAGCTACCCAAGAGCTCTGAACACTGAAGCTTTCTTT,CASSYPRALNTEAFF
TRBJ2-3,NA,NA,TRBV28,TGTGCCAGCGCACCTCCTAGGTACGATACGCAGTATTTT,CASAPPRYDTQYF
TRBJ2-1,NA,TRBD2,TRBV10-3,TGTGCCATCAAAGCGACTAGCGAATATGAGCAGTTCTTC,CAIKATSEYEQFF
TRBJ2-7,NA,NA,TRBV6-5,TGTGCCAGTCACAGGAACTACGAGCAGTACTTC,CASHRNYEQYF